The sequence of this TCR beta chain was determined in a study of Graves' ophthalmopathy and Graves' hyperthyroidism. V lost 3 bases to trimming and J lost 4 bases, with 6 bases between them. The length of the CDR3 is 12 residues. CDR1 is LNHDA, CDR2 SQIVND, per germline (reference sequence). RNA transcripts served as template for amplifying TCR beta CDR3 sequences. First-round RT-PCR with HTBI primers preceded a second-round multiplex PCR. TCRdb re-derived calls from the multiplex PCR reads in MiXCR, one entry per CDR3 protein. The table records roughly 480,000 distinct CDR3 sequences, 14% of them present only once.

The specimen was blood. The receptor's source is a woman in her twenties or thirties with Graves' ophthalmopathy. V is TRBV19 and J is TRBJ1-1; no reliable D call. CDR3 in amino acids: CASSIPSTEAFF. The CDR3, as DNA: TGTGCCAGTAGTATCCCCAGCACTGAAGCTTTCTTT.